This T cell receptor (beta chain) was profiled in a study of T cell responses to AZD1222 COVID-19 vaccine. Looking at the study overall: Combined were second doses at about 4 or about 12 weeks.

V lost 3 bases and J lost 3, with 9 bases in between. The CDR3 consists of 15 residues. Germline assignment: CDR1 SGHAT and CDR2 FQNNGV. The data were produced by immunoSEQ multiplex PCR, yet TCRdb's version contains in-frame clones alone and is incomplete. The top ten hold just under 2% of the sample, which has about 55,000 clones, around 90% seen once. Worth noting for this clone: No antigen is known for it.

Points from the study as a whole: Repertoire sampling was restricted to post-peak T cell response timepoints.

The receptor was derived from an adult in good health. Here the sequenced sample was peripheral blood, taken on day 0 of AZD1222 vaccination. The chain is built from TRBV11-2 and TRBJ1-6, with D unresolved. The CDR3 region has the DNA TGTGCCAGCAGCTTGGAGGGTTTCTATAATTCACCCCTCCACTTT. Its protein is CASSLEGFYNSPLHF.